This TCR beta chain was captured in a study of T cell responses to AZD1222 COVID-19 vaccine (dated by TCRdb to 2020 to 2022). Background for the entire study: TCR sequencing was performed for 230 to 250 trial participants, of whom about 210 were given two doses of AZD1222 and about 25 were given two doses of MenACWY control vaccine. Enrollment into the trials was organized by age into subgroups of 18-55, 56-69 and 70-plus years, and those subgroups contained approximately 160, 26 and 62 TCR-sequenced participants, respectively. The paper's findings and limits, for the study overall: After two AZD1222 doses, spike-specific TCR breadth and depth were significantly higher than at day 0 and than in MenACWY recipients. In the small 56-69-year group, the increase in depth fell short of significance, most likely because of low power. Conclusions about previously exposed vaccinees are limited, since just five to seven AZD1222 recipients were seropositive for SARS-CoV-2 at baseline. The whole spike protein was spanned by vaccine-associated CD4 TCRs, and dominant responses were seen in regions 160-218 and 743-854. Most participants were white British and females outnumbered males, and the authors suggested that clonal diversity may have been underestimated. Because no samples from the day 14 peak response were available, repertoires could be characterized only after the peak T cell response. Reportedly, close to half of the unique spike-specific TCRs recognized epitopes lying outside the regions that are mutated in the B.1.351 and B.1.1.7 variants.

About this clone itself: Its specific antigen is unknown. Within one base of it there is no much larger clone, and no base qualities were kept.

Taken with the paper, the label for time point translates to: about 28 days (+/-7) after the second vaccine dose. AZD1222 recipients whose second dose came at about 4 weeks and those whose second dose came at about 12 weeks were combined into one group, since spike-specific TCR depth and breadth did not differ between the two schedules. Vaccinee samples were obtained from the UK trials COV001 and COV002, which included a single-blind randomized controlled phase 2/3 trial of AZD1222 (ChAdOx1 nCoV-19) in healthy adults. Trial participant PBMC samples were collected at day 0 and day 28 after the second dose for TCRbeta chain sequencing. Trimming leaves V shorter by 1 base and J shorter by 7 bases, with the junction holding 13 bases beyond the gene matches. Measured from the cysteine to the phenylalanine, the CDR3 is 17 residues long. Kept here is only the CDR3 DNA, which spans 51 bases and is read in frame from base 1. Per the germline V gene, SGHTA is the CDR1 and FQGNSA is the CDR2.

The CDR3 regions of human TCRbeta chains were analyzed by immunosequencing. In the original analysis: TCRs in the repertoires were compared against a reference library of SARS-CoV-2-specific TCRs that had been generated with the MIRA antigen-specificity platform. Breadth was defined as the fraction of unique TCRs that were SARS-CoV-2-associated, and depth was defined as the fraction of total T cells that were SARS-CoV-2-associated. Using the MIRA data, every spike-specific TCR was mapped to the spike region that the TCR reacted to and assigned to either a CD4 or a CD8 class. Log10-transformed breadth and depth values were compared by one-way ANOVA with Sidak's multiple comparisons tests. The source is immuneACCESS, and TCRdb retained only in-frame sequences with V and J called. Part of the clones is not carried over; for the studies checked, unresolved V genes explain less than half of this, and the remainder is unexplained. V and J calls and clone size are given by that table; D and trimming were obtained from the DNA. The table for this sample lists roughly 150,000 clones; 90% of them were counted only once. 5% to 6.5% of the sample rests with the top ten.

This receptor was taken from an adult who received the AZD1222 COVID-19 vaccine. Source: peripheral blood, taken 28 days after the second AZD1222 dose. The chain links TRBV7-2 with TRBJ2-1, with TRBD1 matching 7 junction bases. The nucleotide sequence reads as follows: TGTGCCAGCAGCTTAGATCAGGGATTTTACAGGGGAAATGAGCAGTTCTTC. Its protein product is CASSLDQGFYRGNEQFF.